A single T cell receptor (beta chain) is shown here with its context. Antigen unknown. CDR1 SGDLS and CDR2 YYNGEE come from the germline V gene. Trimming removed 4 bases at V and 6 bases at J, with 14 bases between. This CDR3 has 13 amino acids. Clones were read by immunoSEQ multiplex PCR, and TCRdb kept only the in-frame ones, dropping some. Altogether roughly 130,000 clones are present, about 88% being singletons, with the ten largest covering 1.4%. The record originates from a study of cytomegalovirus exposure and HLA in healthy donors. General study findings and limits: With high specificity and sensitivity, the classifier reportedly diagnosed cytomegalovirus status. The investigators catalogued 160 or so TCR beta chains as cytomegalovirus-associated.

Specimen: PBMCs. This clonotype was sampled from a man aged 25-45 years in good health and CMV-seronegative. The V and J genes are TRBV9 and TRBJ2-7, with D possibly TRBD2 on 5 matching bases. The CDR3 reads CASSPSQRSEQYF. In nucleotides, the CDR3 is TGTGCCAGCAGCCCCAGCCAGCGGTCCGAGCAGTACTTC.